Presented here are 26 T cell receptor beta chains from one specimen sequenced in a study of blood T cell repertoires in COVID-19 (dated by TCRdb to the early 2020s). Library generation was performed with the immunoSEQ multiplex PCR assay. TCRdb holds this immuneACCESS table with in-frame rearrangements only. Some clones are missing; in checked studies, unresolved V genes explain under half, and the rest has no known cause. Recorded for this sample are about 97,000 clones; about 90% of them occurred a single time. 15% to 20% of the sample goes to the ten largest clones. The sequenced sample was peripheral blood. All receptors derive from a man aged 45 to 65 with acute or convalescent COVID-19.

J is TRBJ2-3 and V is TRBV19, with D possibly matching TRBD1 (6 bases). CDR3 length equals 15 residues. Per the germline V gene, CDR1 is LNHDA and CDR2 is SQIVND (reference sequence). V was shortened by 6 bases and J by 2 bases, with 15 bases between the two germline ends. The CDR3 is CASSPGTLSTDTQYF. In nucleotides, the CDR3 is TGTGCCAGTAGCCCCGGGACACTTTCCACAGATACGCAGTATTTT.

This chain connects TRBV6-5 to TRBJ2-2; TRBD1 matches 8 bases. The length of the CDR3 is 13 residues. CDR1 is MNHEY, CDR2 SVGAGI, per germline. Germline trimming cut 9 bases from V and 7 bases from J; bases unmatched to any gene: 7. In DNA form, the CDR3 reads TGTGCCAGTGACACAGGGGGACACGGGGAGCTGTTTTTT. It encodes CASDTGGHGELFF.

The chain recombines TRBV29-1 with TRBJ1-1, with D tentatively TRBD1 (6 bases). The CDR3 is 14 residues long. Germline CDR1 SQVTM, CDR2 ANQGSEA. V was trimmed by 1 base and J by 0 bases, leaving 9 bases between them. The CDR3 region has the DNA TGCAGCGTTGAAGGGGGGCGGCTGAACACTGAAGCTTTCTTT. It yields the protein CSVEGGRLNTEAFF.

The V and J genes are TRBV12-3 or TRBV12-4 and TRBJ1-1, with D uncertain. The CDR3 has 11 residues. The ends were cut back, 6 bases at V and 1 base at J, with 3 bases in the middle. The CDR3 region has the DNA TGTGCCAGCAGCCGGAACACTGAAGCTTTCTTT. It encodes CASSRNTEAFF.

As regards this clone: At one end the junction does not follow the germline gene, possibly because of a read error. This chain uses TRBV2 with TRBJ1-4; TRBD1 aligns across 10 bases. Germline V gives CDR1 SNHLY, CDR2 FYNNEI. The CDR3 totals 17 residues. This CDR3 is CASSEAGRGQGNEKLFF. CDR3 bases: TGTGCCAGTAGTGAAGCTGGAAGGGGACAGGGGAATGAAAAACTGTTTTTT.

The V call is TRBV7-9, the J call TRBJ2-1; TRBD1 aligns across 8 bases. The CDR3 length is 16 residues. V was pared by 5 bases and J by 0 bases, with 6 bases of the junction left unmatched. Germline V gene data show CDR1 as SEHNR and CDR2 as FQNEAQ (reference sequence). The CDR3: CASSETGVSSYNEQFF. The CDR3 DNA is TGTGCCAGCAGCGAGACAGGGGTCAGCTCCTACAATGAGCAGTTCTTC.

The chain employs TRBV5-8 and TRBJ1-2, with a tentative D call TRBD1 (5 bases). The CDR3 loop spans 13 amino acids. V gave up 4 bases and J gave up 9 bases, with 16 bases separating them. The germline V gene encodes CDR1 SGHTS and CDR2 YDEGEE. The CDR3 protein is CASSISGRESYTF. In DNA, the CDR3 is TGTGCCAGCAGCATCTCGGGACGGGAGAGCTACACCTTC.

The table lists this clone with a few counts. The genes are TRBV7-8 and TRBJ2-6; D is possibly TRBD1 (6 bases). V lost 1 base to trimming and J lost 0 bases, with 10 bases between them. Germline values: CDR1 SGHVS, CDR2 FQNEAQ. The CDR3 totals 17 residues. CDR3 DNA sequence: TGTGCCAGCAGCTTAGATAGGGGGACCTCTGGGGCCAACGTCCTGACTTTC. Its translation is CASSLDRGTSGANVLTF. The full variable domain, in which reference TRBV7-8 and TRBJ2-6 provide the parts outside the CDR3, is GAGVSQSPRYKVAKRGQDVALRCDPISGHVSLFWYQQALGQGPEFLTYFQNEAQLDKSGLPSDRFFAERPEGSVSTLKIQRTQQEDSAVYLCASSLDRGTSGANVLTFGAGSRLTVL.

This clone was seen a single time. The V and J genes are TRBV4-1 and TRBJ2-1, with D possibly being TRBD2 (6 bases). V was pared by 3 bases and J by 1 base, with 19 bases between. This CDR3 has 18 amino acids. CDR1 and CDR2 from the germline V gene are MGHRA and YSYEKL. The CDR3 DNA reads TGCGCCAGCAGCCAGGGGACGGAGGGGCTCCGATCCTACAATGAGCAGTTCTTC. This translates into CASSQGTEGLRSYNEQFF.

This clone has just one count. V usage is TRBV29-1 and J usage is TRBJ2-7, with 7 bases aligning to TRBD2. Germline CDR1 and CDR2: SQVTM and ANQGSEA. V shed 4 bases and J 4 bases; nucleotides not matched to a gene: 13. This CDR3 spans 15 amino acids. The CDR3 reads CSVGGGGFHSYEQYF. CDR3 sequence (DNA): TGCAGCGTTGGGGGGGGAGGCTTCCACTCATACGAGCAGTACTTC.

The chain employs TRBV27 and TRBJ2-2; D gene unclear. The V gene's germline CDR1 is MNHEY and CDR2 SMNVEV (reference sequence). The CDR3 consists of 15 residues. The V gene lost 6 bases and the J gene lost 2 bases, with 13 bases spanning the gap. This chain's CDR3 is CASRPPNSNTGELFF. CDR3 DNA sequence: TGTGCCAGCAGACCTCCTAATTCCAACACCGGGGAGCTGTTTTTT.

The V call is TRBV19, the J call TRBJ1-2; 9 nucleotides line up with TRBD1. This CDR3 comprises 14 residues. Germline lookup yields CDR1 LNHDA and CDR2 SQIVND (reference sequence). V lost 5 bases and J lost 0; bases outside the gene matches: 1. The CDR3 nucleotides are TGTGCCAGTAGTCGACAGGGGGCTAACTATGGCTACACCTTC. As protein: CASSRQGANYGYTF.

This chain joins TRBV28 and TRBJ1-1; the D is unclear. V lost 7 bases and J lost 0, with 15 bases in between. CDR1 and CDR2 from the germline V gene are MDHEN and SYDVKM. The CDR3 runs 15 residues. DNA for the CDR3: TGTGCCAGCACTCTGGGCACTCTTTTGAACACTGAAGCTTTCTTT. Its translation: CASTLGTLLNTEAFF.

On this clone itself: Compared with germline, one end of the junction differs, possibly owing to a read error. The chain carries TRBV11-3 and TRBJ2-6; 8 bases map to TRBD2. Germline loops: CDR1 SGHNT, CDR2 YENEEA. This CDR3 comprises 17 residues. CDR3 residues: CARRGGGSYSGANVLTF. The DNA of the CDR3 is TGCGCCCGCCGGGGGGGAGGGAGCTACTCTGGGGCCAACGTCCTGACTTTC.

This clone was detected only a few times. This chain joins TRBV28 and TRBJ1-5, with a weak D call TRBD1 (6 bases). Looked up from germline, CDR1 is MDHEN and CDR2 is SYDVKM. This CDR3 has 14 amino acids. V was trimmed by 4 bases and J by 5 bases, leaving 12 bases between them. The CDR3 protein is CASSSSTGHQPQHF. The DNA for the CDR3 is TGTGCCAGCAGTTCCTCCACAGGGCATCAGCCCCAGCATTTT.

The V gene is TRBV27, the J gene TRBJ1-5; D may be TRBD1 (5 bases). V lost 4 bases to trimming and J lost 0 bases, with 7 bases between them. The V gene's germline CDR1 is MNHEY and CDR2 SMNVEV (reference sequence). This CDR3 comprises 14 residues. This chain's CDR3 is CASSWGDSNQPQHF. DNA of the CDR3: TGTGCCAGCAGTTGGGGGGATAGCAATCAGCCCCAGCATTTT.

The chain employs TRBV15 and TRBJ1-1; the D gene is possibly TRBD1 (5 bases). Looked up from germline, CDR1 is LNHNV and CDR2 is YYDKDF (reference sequence). Trimming shortened V by 0 bases and J by 5 bases, and 13 bases separated the two germline ends. The CDR3 consists of 15 residues. CDR3 in DNA: TGTGCCACCAGCAGAGATCCGGCAGGGAGGACTGAAGCTTTCTTT. Amino acids: CATSRDPAGRTEAFF.

The chain uses TRBV6-5 and TRBJ1-1, with a weak D call TRBD1 (5 bases). Trimming took 5 bases from V and 2 from J, leaving 12 bases between them. Germline V gives CDR1 MNHEY, CDR2 SVGAGI. The CDR3 totals 14 residues. For the CDR3, the DNA is TGTGCCAGCAGTCCTCCGGGACTAAACACTGAAGCTTTCTTT. Protein sequence: CASSPPGLNTEAFF.

As for this clone: With a much larger clone just one base away, this may be a read error. This CDR3 is also generated by other DNA sequences in the sample. This chain connects TRBV5-1 to TRBJ1-1, with 9 nucleotides matching TRBD1. V lost 0 bases, J lost 5 bases, and 2 bases stayed unmatched. Germline V gene lookup returns CDR1 SGHRS and CDR2 YFSETQ. The CDR3 is 14 residues long. CDR3 DNA sequence: TGCGCCAGCAGCTTGGGGACAGGGGATACTGAAGCTTTCTTT. Translating it yields CASSLGTGDTEAFF.

The gene calls are TRBV6-5 and TRBJ1-1; 7 bases agree with TRBD1. Germline lookup yields CDR1 MNHEY and CDR2 SVGAGI. This CDR3 region has 14 residues. V was clipped by 2 bases and J by 6 bases; unmatched bases: 6. In nucleotides, the CDR3 is TGTGCCAGCAGTTACGGGGACAGAACCTCTGAAGCTTTCTTT. Protein sequence: CASSYGDRTSEAFF.

The gene calls are TRBV11-2 and TRBJ2-2, with 8 bases identical to TRBD1. CDR3 length: 17 amino acids. V was pared by 3 bases and J by 2 bases, with 8 bases of the junction left unmatched. The germline V gene encodes CDR1 SGHAT and CDR2 FQNNGV. The CDR3 coding sequence is TGTGCCAGCAGCTTCCTACCGGGACAGGTTAACACCGGGGAGCTGTTTTTT. Amino acids: CASSFLPGQVNTGELFF.

The chain recombines TRBV5-4 with TRBJ1-6; D unresolved. Between the trimmed V and J ends, which lost 3 bases and 3 bases, there was a span of 19 bases. CDR1 and CDR2 (germline): SGHNT, YYREEE (reference sequence). The CDR3 loop spans 18 amino acids. The CDR3 coding sequence is TGTGCCAGCAGCTCCCGAAGGGCGGGTGTTGGCTATAATTCACCCCTCCACTTT. Its protein product is CASSSRRAGVGYNSPLHF.

The rearrangement joins TRBV4-3 to TRBJ2-2; TRBD1 is a possible D gene (8 bases). The CDR3 length is 16 residues. Germline V gives CDR1 LGHNA, CDR2 YSLEER. The V gene lost 4 bases and the J gene lost 4 bases, with 16 bases spanning the gap. The CDR3 is CASSPDRGGSTGELFF. CDR3 nucleotides: TGCGCCAGCAGCCCAGACAGGGGAGGGAGCACCGGGGAGCTGTTTTTT.

The V call is TRBV3-1 (or the pseudogene TRBV3-2), the J call TRBJ2-5; 10 bases fit TRBD2. Germline V gene lookup returns CDR1 LGHDT and CDR2 YNNKEL (reference sequence). V was pared by 2 bases and J by 4 bases, with 4 bases of the junction left unmatched. This CDR3 comprises 15 residues. The CDR3 region is CASSQWASGGETQYF. CDR3 DNA: TGTGCCAGCAGCCAATGGGCTAGCGGGGGAGAGACCCAGTACTTC.

V is TRBV12-3 or TRBV12-4 and J is TRBJ1-4; D gene ambiguous. V lost 3 bases and J lost 8, with 10 bases in between. This CDR3 comprises 13 residues. This CDR3 reads CASSLRAREKLFF. Written as DNA, the CDR3 is TGTGCCAGCAGTTTGAGGGCAAGGGAAAAACTGTTTTTT.

The gene calls are TRBV27 and TRBJ2-1, with 10 nucleotides matching TRBD2. There are 15 residues in the CDR3. Germline CDR1 MNHEY, CDR2 SMNVEV (reference sequence). V was clipped by 4 bases and J by 7 bases; unmatched bases: 7. The CDR3 spells CASSSLAGVGNEQFF. In nucleotides, the CDR3 is TGTGCCAGCAGTTCCCTAGCGGGGGTGGGGAATGAGCAGTTCTTC.